Only one count was recorded for the clone carrying this T cell receptor beta chain. Its antigen is currently unknown. Some clones are missing from TCRdb's copy, which holds only in-frame ones; the method was immunoSEQ multiplex PCR. The sample yields some 81,000 clones, about 89% seen once. Germline V gene lookup returns CDR1 SGHDT and CDR2 YYEEEE. The CDR3 covers 13 residues. V dropped 4 bases and J dropped 4 bases, with 11 bases sitting between them. The sample comes from a study of T cell responses to AZD1222 COVID-19 vaccine. Study-wide findings and caveats: It should be noted that donors were predominantly white British and more often female, and clonal diversity was possibly underestimated. There were vaccine-associated CD4 TCRs across spike, dominant at 160-218 and 743-854. The breadth and depth of Spike-specific TCRs increased once two AZD1222 doses had been given.

The material sequenced was peripheral blood, taken 28 days after the second AZD1222 dose. The receptor comes from an adult who received the AZD1222 COVID-19 vaccine. V is TRBV5-6 and J is TRBJ1-2, with D maybe TRBD1 (5 bases). CDR3 nucleotides: TGTGCCAGCAGCCCGGACACGAGCTATGGCTACACCTTC. Its translation: CASSPDTSYGYTF.